Following are 7 T cell receptor beta chains from one sample sequenced in a study of PD-L1 blockade in urothelial cancer. Measured with immunoSEQ multiplex PCR; TCRdb has only the in-frame clones, and not every one. Of roughly 48,000 clones listed, 75% to 90% are singletons. The source material was PBMCs, sampled around atezolizumab (anti-PD-L1) treatment. These receptor sequences come from a man aged 35-49 years with urothelial cancer.

This rearrangement joins TRBV4-3 to TRBJ2-2; D is undetermined. This CDR3 is built from 16 residues. V was shortened by 4 bases and J by 5 bases, with 17 bases between the two germline ends. CDR1 is LGHNA and CDR2 is YSLEER in the germline V gene. In DNA, the CDR3 is TGCGCCAGCAGCCTCTATGCGGCAGTCGCGACCGGGGAGCTGTTTTTT. Protein sequence: CASSLYAAVATGELFF.

This clone was recorded only once. V is TRBV6-1 and J is TRBJ2-7, with 8 bases fitting TRBD1. V lost 0 bases, J lost 3 bases, and 4 bases stayed unmatched. Germline CDR1 reads MNHNS; CDR2 reads SASEGT. This CDR3 is 15 amino acids long. CDR3 region: CASSEAQGVIYEQYF. The CDR3, as DNA: TGTGCCAGCAGTGAAGCACAGGGGGTGATCTACGAGCAGTACTTC.

V gene TRBV6-6 combines with J gene TRBJ2-1, with 9 bases that match TRBD1. CDR1 and CDR2 from the germline V gene are MNHNY and SVGAGI (reference sequence). The CDR3 totals 13 residues. The V segment lost 7 bases and the J segment 7 bases; nucleotides outside the gene matches: 5. The CDR3 DNA reads TGTGCCAGCACTTGGACAGGGGTTAATGAGCAGTTCTTC. This translates into CASTWTGVNEQFF.

The chain has TRBV7-6 and TRBJ1-2; TRBD1 aligns across 7 bases. The V gene end was trimmed by 5 bases and the J gene end by 7 bases; junction bases not matched to a gene: 10. This CDR3 comprises 14 residues. Germline assignment: CDR1 SGHVS and CDR2 FNYEAQ. The CDR3 sequence: CASSLPTGKGGYTF. The CDR3 region has the DNA TGTGCCAGCAGCCTCCCGACAGGGAAGGGTGGCTACACCTTC.

The chain joins TRBV28 to TRBJ2-5, with 7 bases matching TRBD1. Unmatched junction bases numbered 10, after V lost 7 bases and J lost 2 bases. CDR1 is MDHEN, CDR2 SYDVKM, per germline. The CDR3 has 15 amino acids. The CDR3 DNA is TGTGCCAGCATCGATGACAGGGAAAAACAAGAGACCCAGTACTTC. It encodes CASIDDREKQETQYF.

The V call is TRBV7-2, the J call TRBJ2-7, with D tentatively TRBD2 (6 bases). The CDR3 length is 14 residues. The germline gives CDR1 SGHTA, CDR2 FQGNSA. With 2 bases removed from V and 0 bases from J, the gap between germline ends came to 8 bases. CDR3: CASSLTRDSYEQYF. CDR3 bases: TGTGCCAGCAGCTTAACGCGGGACTCCTACGAGCAGTACTTC.

The chain is built from TRBV4-1 and TRBJ2-7; 7 nucleotides align to TRBD2. Germline-derived CDR1 and CDR2 are MGHRA and YSYEKL. Germline trimming cut 3 bases from V and 0 bases from J; bases unmatched to any gene: 5. CDR3 size: 15 residues. CDR3 DNA sequence: TGCGCCAGCAGCCATGGGGTAGCGGGCTCCTACGAGCAGTACTTC. It specifies CASSHGVAGSYEQYF.